This TCR beta chain originates from a study of blood T cells in healthy people across ages. Together with a sample-barcoded 5' primer, a J-beta primer mix was included in a second PCR lasting about 6 to 11 cycles. In TCRdb, the 5' RACE reads were re-called with MiXCR into one record per CDR3 protein. This sample has about 1.4 million distinct CDR3 sequences, with around 59% found just once. The TCR originated in a man between 18 and 29 years old in good health. The sequenced material came from blood.

The CDR3 nucleotides are TGCGCCAGCAGCGCGGCCGGGGGGAAATCGAGTGAGCAGTACTTC. This gives the protein CASSAAGGKSSEQYF. The rearrangement uses TRBV5-1 and TRBJ2-7, with TRBD2 matching over 7 bases. This CDR3 comprises 15 residues. Germline assignment: CDR1 SGHRS and CDR2 YFSETQ. The J segment lost 7 bases and the V segment lost 4 bases, leaving 14 bases of the junction unmatched.